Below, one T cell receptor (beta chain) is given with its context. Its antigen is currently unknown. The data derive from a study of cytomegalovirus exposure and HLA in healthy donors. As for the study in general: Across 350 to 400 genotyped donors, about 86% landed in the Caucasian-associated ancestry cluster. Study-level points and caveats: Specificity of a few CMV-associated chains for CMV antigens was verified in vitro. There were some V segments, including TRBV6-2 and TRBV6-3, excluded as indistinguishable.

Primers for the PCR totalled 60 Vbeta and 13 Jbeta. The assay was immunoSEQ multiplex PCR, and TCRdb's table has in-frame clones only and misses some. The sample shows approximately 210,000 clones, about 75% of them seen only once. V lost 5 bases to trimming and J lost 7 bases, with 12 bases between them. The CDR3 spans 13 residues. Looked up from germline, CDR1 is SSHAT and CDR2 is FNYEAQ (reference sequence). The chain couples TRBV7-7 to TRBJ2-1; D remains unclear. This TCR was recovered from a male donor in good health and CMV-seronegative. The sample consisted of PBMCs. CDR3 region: CASSRYPGNEQFF. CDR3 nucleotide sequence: TGTGCCAGCAGCCGATATCCCGGGAATGAGCAGTTCTTC.